These T cell receptor beta chains were read from a single sample in a study of graft-versus-host responses after intestinal transplantation. The data were produced by immunoSEQ multiplex PCR, yet TCRdb's version contains in-frame clones alone and is incomplete. The sample holds about 17,000 clones, under 45% seen once. The sample in question was alloreactive CD8+ T cells from a mixed lymphocyte reaction culture, obtained before intestinal transplant. Every receptor here comes from a human patient who received an intestinal transplant. Both conserved end residues are trimmed from each CDR3. The order of the fields is J gene, V gene, CDR3 protein.

j_call: TRBJ2-1; v_call: TRBV7-6; cdr3_aa: ASSSWTSGDNEQF
j_call: TRBJ1-4; v_call: TRBV9; cdr3_aa: ASSVEGAVGEKLF
j_call: TRBJ1-1; v_call: TRBV11-2; cdr3_aa: ASSLKIGHLNTEAF
j_call: TRBJ1-1; v_call: TRBV7-6; cdr3_aa: ASSLVGGRNTEAF
j_call: TRBJ2-2; v_call: TRBV2; cdr3_aa: ASSDTGELF
j_call: TRBJ2-2; v_call: TRBV9; cdr3_aa: ASSGLADTGELF
j_call: TRBJ2-7; v_call: TRBV30; cdr3_aa: AWTEGARYEQY
j_call: TRBJ1-6; v_call: TRBV7-6; cdr3_aa: ASSLAPQGPVPSPLH
j_call: TRBJ1-5; v_call: TRBV2; cdr3_aa: ASSGTVRIQPQH
j_call: TRBJ2-1; v_call: TRBV5-6; cdr3_aa: ASSPARTSYNEQF
j_call: TRBJ2-7; v_call: TRBV30; cdr3_aa: AWSVRTSGSSYEQY
j_call: TRBJ1-2; v_call: TRBV29-1; cdr3_aa: SANPGQANYGYT
j_call: TRBJ2-1; v_call: TRBV2; cdr3_aa: ARLPLNRGKF
j_call: TRBJ2-7; v_call: TRBV27; cdr3_aa: ASSWGGTYEQY
j_call: TRBJ2-5; v_call: TRBV7-2; cdr3_aa: ASSLLAAGALQETQY
j_call: TRBJ2-7; v_call: TRBV5-1; cdr3_aa: ASSEGPAYEQY
j_call: TRBJ2-1; v_call: TRBV6-5; cdr3_aa: ASSRLNNNEQF
j_call: TRBJ2-7; v_call: TRBV25-1; cdr3_aa: ASSDPGTGGYEQY
j_call: TRBJ2-7; v_call: TRBV14; cdr3_aa: ASSQDGTSSYEQY
j_call: TRBJ2-3; v_call: TRBV5-1; cdr3_aa: ASSPSLDTQY
j_call: TRBJ1-2; v_call: TRBV7-4; cdr3_aa: ASSLGTVNGYT
j_call: TRBJ1-2; v_call: TRBV5-1; cdr3_aa: ASSTRRHRNYGYT
j_call: TRBJ2-7; v_call: TRBV5-1; cdr3_aa: ASSLPGTGAYEQY
j_call: TRBJ2-7; v_call: TRBV7-9; cdr3_aa: ASSFVVTVVHYEQY
j_call: TRBJ2-7; v_call: TRBV7-3; cdr3_aa: ASSFRPLLAGEQY
j_call: TRBJ2-7; v_call: TRBV4-1; cdr3_aa: ASSQDYRGPREQY
j_call: TRBJ2-7; v_call: TRBV6-1; cdr3_aa: ASSEEGGHEQY
j_call: TRBJ1-5; v_call: TRBV9; cdr3_aa: ASSVGGSNQPQH
j_call: TRBJ2-1; v_call: TRBV11-3; cdr3_aa: ASSSGTSGYNEQF
j_call: TRBJ2-5; v_call: TRBV5-4; cdr3_aa: ASSLSSGRVETQY
j_call: TRBJ1-2; v_call: TRBV6-6; cdr3_aa: ASSYNSGNYGYT
j_call: TRBJ2-7; v_call: TRBV5-4; cdr3_aa: ASSLWSSSYEQY
j_call: TRBJ1-1; v_call: TRBV7-8; cdr3_aa: ASSPGQGELNTEAF
j_call: TRBJ2-7; v_call: TRBV2; cdr3_aa: AILGDSYEQY
j_call: TRBJ2-7; v_call: TRBV4-2; cdr3_aa: ASSQATDGLSYEQY
j_call: TRBJ2-1; v_call: TRBV6-5; cdr3_aa: ASGSEDSYNEQF
j_call: TRBJ2-7; v_call: TRBV27; cdr3_aa: ASSLAGAPYEQY
j_call: TRBJ2-5; v_call: TRBV5-1; cdr3_aa: ASSLALAGEETQY
j_call: TRBJ2-7; v_call: TRBV4-1; cdr3_aa: ASSQATLTSGTYEQY
j_call: TRBJ1-2; v_call: TRBV5-4; cdr3_aa: ASSFTGTGTYGYT
j_call: TRBJ2-7; v_call: TRBV7-3; cdr3_aa: ASSFNRGYEQY
j_call: TRBJ1-1; v_call: TRBV4-1; cdr3_aa: ASSQVSGGGTEAF
j_call: TRBJ2-7; v_call: TRBV27; cdr3_aa: ASSFSGTGLYEQY
j_call: TRBJ2-1; v_call: TRBV7-6; cdr3_aa: ASSLGPLGYNEQF
j_call: TRBJ2-7; v_call: TRBV19; cdr3_aa: ASSMEGASYEQY
j_call: TRBJ2-5; v_call: TRBV19; cdr3_aa: ASSIAPRRDRGPPQY
j_call: TRBJ1-4; v_call: TRBV5-1; cdr3_aa: ASSLGGPLGTNEKLF
j_call: TRBJ2-1; v_call: TRBV27; cdr3_aa: ASSVYNEQF
j_call: TRBJ2-4; v_call: TRBV5-1; cdr3_aa: ASSCCGLAGDKNIQY
j_call: TRBJ2-7; v_call: TRBV6-5; cdr3_aa: ASSQTGVEQY
j_call: TRBJ1-1; v_call: TRBV6-1; cdr3_aa: ASSSKSQGITEAF
j_call: TRBJ1-2; v_call: TRBV16; cdr3_aa: ASSQPGTGGVLDGYT
j_call: TRBJ2-3; v_call: TRBV28; cdr3_aa: ASRHREVADTQY
j_call: TRBJ2-3; v_call: TRBV5-1; cdr3_aa: ASSLGQGSSTDTQY
j_call: TRBJ1-4; v_call: TRBV5-1; cdr3_aa: ASSLVGRGGMSNEKLF
j_call: TRBJ1-2; v_call: TRBV5-1; cdr3_aa: ASELDPGKGYT
j_call: TRBJ2-1; v_call: TRBV27; cdr3_aa: ASSLSGQGRGEQF
j_call: TRBJ2-5; v_call: TRBV2; cdr3_aa: ASSEGGGSLGLKETQY
j_call: TRBJ2-3; v_call: TRBV11-3; cdr3_aa: ASSPGTSGTDTQY
j_call: TRBJ1-1; v_call: TRBV6-5; cdr3_aa: ASSYGTYFTEAF